The 9 T cell receptor beta chains reported below all come from one sample, sequenced in a study of cytomegalovirus exposure and HLA in healthy donors. The PCR had 60 Vbeta and 13 Jbeta primers. The table came from immunoSEQ multiplex PCR; TCRdb's copy has only in-frame clones and leaves some out. Of tens of thousands of clones listed, about 80% are singletons. Sequencing was carried out using PBMCs. These receptors were collected from a man aged 50-59 years in good health and CMV-seropositive.

The gene calls are TRBV5-5 and TRBJ1-4; TRBD1 agrees at 11 bases. The V segment lost 3 bases and the J segment 7 bases; nucleotides outside the gene matches: 2. CDR3 length: 14 amino acids. Germline V gene data show CDR1 as SGHKS and CDR2 as YYEKEE (reference sequence). The CDR3 sequence is CASSWTGGREKLFF. CDR3 DNA sequence: TGTGCCAGCAGCTGGACAGGGGGCCGTGAAAAACTGTTTTTT.

The sample holds one count of this clone. The chain recombines TRBV19 with TRBJ2-3; no clear D gene. The V gene lost 0 bases and the J gene lost 6 bases, with 7 bases spanning the gap. The CDR3 loop spans 13 amino acids. The germline V gene has CDR1 LNHDA and CDR2 SQIVND (reference sequence). CDR3: CASSIDTGDTQYF. CDR3 coding DNA: TGTGCCAGTAGTATAGATACCGGGGATACGCAGTATTTT.

This chain uses TRBV5-5 with TRBJ1-5, with no clear D. Trimming took 4 bases from V and 0 from J, leaving 11 bases between them. The CDR3 runs to 15 residues. CDR1 SGHKS and CDR2 YYEKEE come from the germline V gene (reference sequence). The CDR3: CASSPGGYSNQPQHF. For the CDR3, the DNA is TGTGCCAGCAGCCCCGGCGGGTATAGCAATCAGCCCCAGCATTTT.

The chain combines TRBV7-2 with TRBJ2-5; 7 nucleotides align to TRBD1. This CDR3 has 14 amino acids. Germline V lookup: CDR1 SGHTA, CDR2 FQGNSA. V shed 5 bases and J 5 bases; nucleotides not matched to a gene: 8. The CDR3 DNA follows: TGTGCCAGCAGCCTAAACAGGGGTCGGGAGACCCAGTACTTC. Its translation is CASSLNRGRETQYF.

The V gene is TRBV4-3, the J gene TRBJ1-5; TRBD1 is a possible D gene (5 bases). The germline gives CDR1 LGHNA, CDR2 YSLEER. The CDR3 is made up of 15 amino acids. Trimming stripped 3 bases from V and 1 base from J, with 10 bases between. In DNA form, the CDR3 reads TGCGCCAGCAGCCAGGCGGGGCAAAGCAATCAGCCCCAGCATTTT. Translated: CASSQAGQSNQPQHF.

The chain recombines TRBV2 with TRBJ1-5, with 11 bases lining up with TRBD1. The V gene's germline CDR1 is SNHLY and CDR2 FYNNEI. With V trimmed by 4 bases and J by 1 base, 0 bases remained unmatched. CDR3 size: 15 residues. CDR3 DNA: TGTGCCAGCAGTGGGGACAGGGGGAGCAATCAGCCCCAGCATTTT. Encoded protein: CASSGDRGSNQPQHF.

In the case of this clone: An end of the junction does not agree with germline; a read error may underlie this. This chain joins TRBV13 and TRBJ1-4, with 7 nucleotides matching TRBD1. This CDR3 contains 14 residues. From germline, CDR1 is PRHDT and CDR2 FYEKMQ (reference sequence). The CDR3 sequence is CASRFRDRDEKLFF. CDR3 DNA: TGTGCCAGCCGCTTCCGCGACAGGGACGAAAAACTGTTTTTT.

In its sample, this clone was seen a few times. The rearrangement links TRBV4-2 to TRBJ2-7; TRBD2 aligns across 9 bases. There are 12 residues in the CDR3. Germline CDR1 reads LGHNA; CDR2 reads YNFKEQ. With V trimmed by 5 bases and J by 9 bases, 5 bases remained unmatched. The CDR3 bases are TGTGCCAGCAGCGGGACTAGCCAGGGGCAGTACTTC. It is translated as CASSGTSQGQYF.

This clone occurred a few times. The chain joins TRBV2 to TRBJ2-5; 8 nucleotides align to TRBD1. The CDR3 contains 13 residues. The germline CDR1 and CDR2 sequences are SNHLY and FYNNEI. The J segment lost 6 bases and the V segment lost 5 bases, leaving 5 bases of the junction unmatched. This chain's CDR3 is CASSPGGAKTQYF. The CDR3 region has the DNA TGTGCCAGCAGTCCAGGGGGCGCGAAGACCCAGTACTTC.